This T cell receptor (beta chain) stems from a study of shared clonotypes between healthy human individuals. Overall study: Three CD4 naive, three CD4 memory, two CD8 naive and one CD8 memory plate were used per donor. Regarding the study as a whole: The authors expected sequencing depth to affect clonotype sharing among donors.

About this clone: Its antigen is not identified.

Memory CD4+ cells were the fraction left after CD45RA+ naive selection. From germline, CDR1 is SGHAT and CDR2 FQNNGV. The CDR3 is 16 amino acids. Germline trimming cut 2 bases from V and 5 bases from J; bases unmatched to any gene: 8. Sequencing used immunoSEQ multiplex PCR; TCRdb keeps in-frame clones, though not all of them. The repertoire includes about 1.5 million clones, 95% to 99% of them detected once, and 0.4% to 0.45% sits in the top ten. Sequencing input: naive CD4+ T cells sorted from blood. Subset given: CD45RA+ positively selected. The sequence was obtained from a man under 40 in good health. The chain recombines TRBV11-2 with TRBJ2-5; the match to TRBD2 covers 10 bases. The CDR3 region is CASSLSAGGPGETQYF. The CDR3 nucleotides read TGTGCCAGCAGCTTATCAGCGGGAGGGCCAGGGGAGACCCAGTACTTC. Full variable domain (remainder filled in from reference TRBV11-2 and TRBJ2-5): EAGVAQSPRYKIIEKRQSVAFWCNPISGHATLYWYQQILGQGPKLLIQFQNNGVVDDSQLPKDRFSAERLKGVDSTLKIQPAKLEDSAVYLCASSLSAGGPGETQYFGPGTRLLVL.